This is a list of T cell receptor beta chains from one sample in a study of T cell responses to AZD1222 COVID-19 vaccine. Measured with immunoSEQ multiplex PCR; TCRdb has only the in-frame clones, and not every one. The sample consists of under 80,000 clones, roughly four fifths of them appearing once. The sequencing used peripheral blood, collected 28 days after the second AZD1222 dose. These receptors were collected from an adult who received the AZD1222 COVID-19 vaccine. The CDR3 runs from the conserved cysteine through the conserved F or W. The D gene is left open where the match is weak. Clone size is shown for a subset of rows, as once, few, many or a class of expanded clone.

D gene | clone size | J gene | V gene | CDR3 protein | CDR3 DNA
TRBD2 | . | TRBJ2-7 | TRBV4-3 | CASSQDRTSSDYEQYF | TGCGCCAGCAGCCAAGACCGGACTAGCAGTGATTACGAGCAGTACTTC
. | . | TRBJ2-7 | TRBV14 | CASSQDGLADEQYF | TGTGCCAGCAGCCAAGATGGGTTGGCGGACGAGCAGTACTTC
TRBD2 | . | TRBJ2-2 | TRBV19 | CASLRTSGHTGELFF | TGTGCCAGTCTAAGGACTAGCGGTCACACCGGGGAGCTGTTTTTT
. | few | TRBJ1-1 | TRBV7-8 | CASSLAVEAFF | TGTGCCAGCAGCTTAGCGGTTGAAGCTTTCTTT
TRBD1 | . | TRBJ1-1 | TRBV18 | CASSLGTGGTEAFF | TGTGCCAGCTCGCTGGGGACAGGGGGGACTGAAGCTTTCTTT
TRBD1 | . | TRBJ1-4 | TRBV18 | CASSPDRGLGEKLFF | TGTGCCAGCTCACCGGACAGGGGGCTCGGTGAAAAACTGTTTTTT
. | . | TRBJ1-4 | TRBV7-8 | CASSLVPWDELFF | TGTGCCAGCAGCTTAGTCCCTTGGGACGAACTGTTTTTT
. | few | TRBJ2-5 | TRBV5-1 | CASSSAGETQYF | TGCGCCAGCAGCTCCGCCGGGGAGACCCAGTACTTC
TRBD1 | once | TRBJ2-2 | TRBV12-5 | CASGLVLLGQGFSGELFF | TGTGCTAGTGGTTTGGTTCTCCTGGGACAGGGGTTTTCCGGGGAGCTGTTTTTT
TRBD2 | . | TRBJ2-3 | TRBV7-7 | CASSLGVSGATDTQYF | TGTGCCAGCAGCTTAGGTGTAAGCGGGGCCACAGATACGCAGTATTTT
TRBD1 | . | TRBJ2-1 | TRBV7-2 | CASSRDSSSYNEQFF | TGTGCCAGCAGCAGGGACAGTAGCTCCTACAATGAGCAGTTCTTC
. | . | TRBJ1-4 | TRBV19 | CASSMRLEKLFF | TGTGCCAGTAGTATGCGATTAGAAAAACTGTTTTTT
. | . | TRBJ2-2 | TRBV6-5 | CASSPVAGVGELFF | TGTGCCAGCAGTCCCGTAGCCGGGGTCGGGGAGCTGTTTTTT
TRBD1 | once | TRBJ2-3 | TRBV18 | CASSPPGTGSDTQYF | TGTGCCAGCTCACCACCCGGGACAGGGTCAGATACGCAGTATTTT
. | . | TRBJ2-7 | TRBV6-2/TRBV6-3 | CASSDDGAVYEQYF | TGTGCCAGCAGTGACGACGGGGCGGTTTACGAGCAGTACTTC
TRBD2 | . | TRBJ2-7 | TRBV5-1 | CASTAGGTYEQYF | TGCGCCAGCACGGCGGGAGGGACCTACGAGCAGTACTTC
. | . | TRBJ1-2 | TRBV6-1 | CASSEGLPGYYGYTF | TGTGCCAGCAGTGAGGGACTCCCCGGATACTATGGCTACACCTTC
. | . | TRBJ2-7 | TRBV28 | CASSPTYEQYF | TGTGCCAGCAGTCCCACCTACGAGCAGTACTTC
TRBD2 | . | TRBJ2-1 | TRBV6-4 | CASSVGRYNEQFF | TGTGCCAGCTCCGTCGGGAGGTACAATGAGCAGTTCTTC
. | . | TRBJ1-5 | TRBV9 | CASSPGGGQPQHF | TGTGCCAGCAGCCCGGGGGGCGGTCAGCCCCAGCATTTT
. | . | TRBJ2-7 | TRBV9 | CASSVESGSTYEQYF | TGTGCCAGCAGCGTAGAGTCCGGGTCGACCTACGAGCAGTACTTC
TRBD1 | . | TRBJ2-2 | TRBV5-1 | CASSFGTGGTGELFF | TGCGCCAGCAGCTTTGGTACAGGGGGCACCGGGGAGCTGTTTTTT
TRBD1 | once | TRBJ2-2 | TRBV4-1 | CASSQLGQKNTGELFF | TGCGCCAGCAGCCAGCTGGGACAGAAGAACACCGGGGAGCTGTTTTTT
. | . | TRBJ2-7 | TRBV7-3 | CASSLRDSRDEQYF | TGTGCCAGCAGCCTAAGGGACTCCCGGGACGAGCAGTACTTC
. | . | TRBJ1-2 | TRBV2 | CASRLLGSGYYGYTF | TGTGCCAGCAGACTCCTAGGGTCAGGGTACTATGGCTACACCTTC
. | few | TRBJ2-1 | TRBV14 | CASSQDWADYNEQFF | TGTGCCAGCAGCCAAGATTGGGCTGACTACAATGAGCAGTTCTTC
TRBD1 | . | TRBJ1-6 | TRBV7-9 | CASSPGQRYNSPLHF | TGTGCCAGCAGCCCGGGACAGAGGTACAATTCACCCCTCCACTTT
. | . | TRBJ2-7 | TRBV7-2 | CASSPRGLGTNDAYEQYF | TGTGCCAGCAGCCCCCGCGGTCTAGGGACAAATGATGCCTACGAGCAGTACTTC
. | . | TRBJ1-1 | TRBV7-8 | CASSLVQGGTEAFF | TGTGCCAGCAGCTTAGTCCAGGGCGGCACTGAAGCTTTCTTT
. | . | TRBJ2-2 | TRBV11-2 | CASSLRGGMANTGELFF | TGTGCCAGCAGCCTTAGGGGGGGAATGGCCAACACCGGGGAGCTGTTTTTT
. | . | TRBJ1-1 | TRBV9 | CASSVRPGNTEAFF | TGTGCCAGCAGCGTACGACCGGGGAACACTGAAGCTTTCTTT
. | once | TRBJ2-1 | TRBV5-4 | CASSLIIDGEQFF | TGTGCCAGCAGCTTGATCATAGACGGCGAGCAGTTCTTC
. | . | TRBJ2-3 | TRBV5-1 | CASSSGEGHRGDTQYF | TGCGCCAGCAGCTCGGGGGAGGGACACCGGGGGGACACGCAGTATTTT
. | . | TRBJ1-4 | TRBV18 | CASSPGGEKLFF | TGTGCCAGCTCCCCAGGTGGGGAAAAACTGTTTTTT
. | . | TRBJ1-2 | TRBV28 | CASSLPRGNRYTF | TGTGCCAGCAGCCTCCCCAGAGGGAACCGCTACACCTTC